A single sample is the source of the 32 T cell receptor beta chains below, sequenced in a study of cytomegalovirus exposure and HLA in healthy donors. Profiled with immunoSEQ multiplex PCR; TCRdb holds only in-frame clones, not every one. The sample includes around 200,000 clones, about 81% of them seen just once. The sample consisted of PBMCs. Source of these receptors: a woman in her thirties in good health and CMV-seronegative.

The J gene is TRBJ2-4, the V gene TRBV6-5; 7 nucleotides align to TRBD1. Germline CDR1 is MNHEY and CDR2 is SVGAGI. The CDR3 is 15 residues long. V was clipped by 0 bases and J by 11 bases; unmatched bases: 10. Here the CDR3 reads CASSYSIRTGDLQYF. The CDR3 DNA follows: TGTGCCAGCAGTTACTCGATCCGGACAGGAGATCTTCAGTACTTC.

The CDR3 reads CASSTGQGDGYTF. The CDR3 DNA reads as TGTGCCAGCAGCACGGGACAGGGGGACGGCTACACCTTC. The V gene is TRBV5-6, the J gene TRBJ1-2; 11 bases are a match to TRBD1. Germline CDR1 and CDR2: SGHDT and YYEEEE. The CDR3 spans 13 residues. V shed 4 bases, J shed 8 bases, and the junction held 4 bases outside the gene matches.

Only a few counts were recorded for this clone. The chain links TRBV9 to TRBJ2-7; perhaps TRBD2 as D (6 bases). Germline CDR1 reads SGDLS; CDR2 reads YYNGEE. V lost 4 bases, J lost 5 bases, and 10 bases lay in between. This CDR3 contains 12 residues. The CDR3 coding sequence is TGTGCCAGCAGCCAGACGGGAGACGAGCAGTACTTC. It yields the protein CASSQTGDEQYF.

The chain combines TRBV2 with TRBJ1-1, with 7 bases identical to TRBD1. CDR1 is SNHLY and CDR2 is FYNNEI in the germline V gene. The CDR3 is 15 residues long. The V and J ends lost 7 bases and 0 bases, in that order; junction bases with no gene match: 8. The CDR3 loop is CASNGPTGMNTEAFF. As DNA, the CDR3 is TGTGCCAGCAACGGACCGACAGGGATGAACACTGAAGCTTTCTTT.

V usage is TRBV2 and J usage is TRBJ1-5, with D possibly being TRBD1 (6 bases). CDR3 length: 14 residues. CDR1 and CDR2 from the germline V gene are SNHLY and FYNNEI. V lost 6 bases and J 4 bases, leaving 13 bases between the germline ends. CDR3 loop: CASRSDSANQPQHF. CDR3 DNA: TGTGCCAGCAGATCGGACAGCGCTAATCAGCCCCAGCATTTT.

This sequence joins TRBV4-1 and TRBJ2-5; TRBD2 is a possible D gene (5 bases). The CDR3 contains 14 residues. Per germline, CDR1 MGHRA and CDR2 YSYEKL. V gave up 4 bases and J gave up 1 base, with 10 bases separating them. The CDR3 DNA sequence: TGCGCCAGCAGCCCCCTCGGGGTCCAAGAGACCCAGTACTTC. This gives the protein CASSPLGVQETQYF.

The chain carries TRBV14 and TRBJ1-1; D not certain. Germline assignment: CDR1 SGHDN and CDR2 FVKESK. Trimming took 4 bases from V and 1 from J, leaving 10 bases between them. The CDR3 loop spans 14 amino acids. The CDR3: CASSPWESNTEAFF. The CDR3 region has the DNA TGTGCCAGCAGCCCATGGGAGTCGAACACTGAAGCTTTCTTT.

The chain uses TRBV6-1 and TRBJ2-2; 10 positions agree with TRBD1. The CDR3 sequence is 20 residues long. CDR1 and CDR2 (germline): MNHNS, SASEGT. V dropped 2 bases and J dropped 0; count of bases not matched to a gene: 12. Written as DNA, the CDR3 is TGTGCCAGCAGTGAAAGGCTGATGGGACAGGGGACCTCGAACACCGGGGAGCTGTTTTTT. This translates into CASSERLMGQGTSNTGELFF.

The V call is TRBV6-4, the J call TRBJ2-4; the match to TRBD2 covers 14 bases. CDR1 and CDR2 from the germline V gene are MRHNA and SNTAGT. The junction had 12 bases not matched to a gene; V was cut back by 4 bases and J by 1 base. The CDR3 sequence is 20 residues long. The chain's CDR3 is CASSGSGTSGSLKAKNIQYF. The CDR3 DNA sequence: TGTGCCAGCAGTGGGTCCGGGACTAGCGGGAGTTTGAAGGCCAAAAACATTCAGTACTTC.

The chain carries TRBV30 and TRBJ1-1, with no clear D. The CDR3 contains 14 residues. V lost 5 bases to trimming and J lost 0 bases, with 13 bases between them. CDR1 GTSNPN and CDR2 SVGIG come from the germline V gene (reference sequence). The CDR3 DNA reads as TGTGCCTGGGGACGGGGATCCATGAACACTGAAGCTTTCTTT. This codes for CAWGRGSMNTEAFF.

This sequence joins TRBV30 and TRBJ1-1; a possible D gene is TRBD1 (6 bases). V lost 2 bases to trimming and J lost 4 bases, with 14 bases between them. The CDR3 is made up of 14 amino acids. The germline V gene encodes CDR1 GTSNPN and CDR2 SVGIG (reference sequence). CDR3 residues: CAWSRLQGSTEAFF. CDR3 nucleotide sequence: TGTGCCTGGAGTAGATTACAGGGATCCACTGAAGCTTTCTTT. Supplemented by reference TRBV30 and TRBJ1-1, the full variable domain reads SQTIHQWPATLVQPVGSPLSLECTVEGTSNPNLYWYRQAAGRGLQLLFYSVGIGQISSEVPQNLSASRPQDRQFILSSKKLLLSDSGFYLCAWSRLQGSTEAFFGQGTRLTVV.

This clone was recorded only once. This sequence joins TRBV11-2 and TRBJ1-3; unclear D gene. Trimming shortened V by 5 bases and J by 1 base, and 9 bases separated the two germline ends. Germline values: CDR1 SGHAT, CDR2 FQNNGV. The CDR3 is 14 residues long. CDR3 residues: CASSEGSSGNTIYF. The CDR3 DNA follows: TGTGCCAGCAGCGAAGGGAGTTCTGGAAACACCATATATTTT.

The rearrangement joins TRBV4-1 to TRBJ2-7, with 11 bases identical to TRBD2. Germline V gives CDR1 MGHRA, CDR2 YSYEKL. The CDR3 has 16 residues. V shed 2 bases and J 2 bases; nucleotides not matched to a gene: 5. CDR3 DNA sequence: TGCGCCAGCAGCCAACCCGTAGCGGGAGGGCCCTACGAGCAGTACTTC. This codes for CASSQPVAGGPYEQYF.

The chain has TRBV28 and TRBJ1-1; maybe TRBD1 (5 bases). Germline lookup yields CDR1 MDHEN and CDR2 SYDVKM. V dropped 8 bases and J dropped 5 bases, with 15 bases sitting between them. The CDR3 consists of 13 residues. The DNA for the CDR3 is TGTGCCAGCGGCCGTGGGGGAGGGACTGAAGCTTTCTTT. Protein product: CASGRGGGTEAFF. Variable domain in full (rest from reference TRBV28 and TRBJ1-1): DVKVTQSSRYLVKRTGEKVFLECVQDMDHENMFWYRQDPGLGLRLIYFSYDVKMKEKGDIPEGYSVSREKKERFSLILESASTNQTSMYLCASGRGGGTEAFFGQGTRLTVV.

This chain links TRBV4-2 with TRBJ2-1; the match to TRBD2 covers 12 bases. CDR1 LGHNA and CDR2 YNFKEQ come from the germline V gene. This CDR3 is built from 18 residues. V lost 2 bases, J lost 2 bases, and 7 bases stayed unmatched. Here the CDR3 reads CASSQPWTSGTTYNEQFF. CDR3 nucleotide sequence: TGTGCCAGCAGCCAACCATGGACTAGCGGGACAACCTACAATGAGCAGTTCTTC.

CDR3 nucleotide sequence: TGTGCCAGCAGTTTATATCACAGGGGAATACGCGGGAGGGCCCGAGAGCAGTACTTC. It encodes CASSLYHRGIRGRAREQYF. The chain recombines TRBV27 with TRBJ2-7; 9 bases align to TRBD2. The CDR3 sequence is 19 residues long. CDR1 is MNHEY, CDR2 SMNVEV, per germline (reference sequence). V trimming: 1 base; J trimming: 7 bases; junction bases outside the gene matches: 20.

The chain employs TRBV5-1 and TRBJ2-7; TRBD1 matches at 12 bases. Germline trimming cut 3 bases from V and 2 bases from J; bases unmatched to any gene: 0. Looked up from germline, CDR1 is SGHRS and CDR2 is YFSETQ. This CDR3 region has 14 residues. The CDR3 bases are TGCGCCAGCAGCTGGGACAGGGGGCCCTACGAGCAGTACTTC. Its translation is CASSWDRGPYEQYF.

The rearrangement joins TRBV4-2 to TRBJ2-3; TRBD2 might be the D (5 bases). Germline V gene data show CDR1 as LGHNA and CDR2 as YNFKEQ. Trimming shortened V by 2 bases and J by 0 bases, and 12 bases separated the two germline ends. This CDR3 region has 16 residues. This CDR3 reads CASSQFHGGSTDTQYF. CDR3 nucleotide sequence: TGTGCCAGCAGCCAATTCCATGGCGGGAGCACAGATACGCAGTATTTT.

J is TRBJ1-2 and V is TRBV6-1; the D is unclear. V lost 3 bases to trimming and J lost 5 bases, with 7 bases between them. The germline gives CDR1 MNHNS, CDR2 SASEGT. The CDR3 has 12 residues. CDR3 region: CASSDAVYGYTF. The DNA of the CDR3 is TGTGCCAGCAGTGACGCGGTTTATGGCTACACCTTC.

This rearrangement joins TRBV6-1 to TRBJ2-3; 8 nucleotides align to TRBD2. Germline-derived CDR1 and CDR2 are MNHNS and SASEGT. The CDR3 extends over 15 amino acids. Trimming cost V 3 bases and J 6 bases; bases outside gene matches: 8. The CDR3 DNA sequence: TGTGCCAGCAGTGATTCTCGGGAGGGCTCCGATACGCAGTATTTT. Amino acids: CASSDSREGSDTQYF.

V is TRBV25-1 and J is TRBJ1-4, with 7 positions matching TRBD1. The CDR3 totals 18 residues. CDR1 and CDR2 (germline): MGHDK, SYGVNS. V gave up 1 base and J gave up 4 bases; unmatched junction bases: 12. The CDR3 DNA sequence: TGTGCCAGCAGTGAATCCAGGGGATCGACAGGGCTTAATGAAAAACTGTTTTTT. Translating gives CASSESRGSTGLNEKLFF.

This clone was seen ten or more times. V and J are TRBV7-3 and TRBJ2-7, with 8 bases identical to TRBD1. Germline CDR1 and CDR2: SGHTA and FQGTGA. The CDR3 runs to 13 residues. V was clipped by 5 bases and J by 7 bases; unmatched bases: 7. The CDR3, as DNA: TGTGCCAGCAGCCCAGACAGGGGACGGGAGCAGTACTTC. Protein product: CASSPDRGREQYF.

The rearrangement joins TRBV19 to TRBJ2-3; TRBD2 matches at 8 bases. V was pared by 6 bases and J by 5 bases, with 4 bases of the junction left unmatched. Germline loops: CDR1 LNHDA, CDR2 SQIVND (reference sequence). This CDR3 is 13 amino acids long. This CDR3 is CASSATSGDTQYF. The CDR3 DNA is TGTGCCAGTAGCGCTACTAGCGGAGATACGCAGTATTTT.

This sequence joins TRBV6-5 and TRBJ2-3, with TRBD2 matching over 11 bases. This CDR3 has 15 amino acids. J gave up 2 bases and V 6 bases, and 4 bases lay outside the gene matches. Germline V gene sequence: CDR1 MNHEY, CDR2 SVGAGI. The CDR3 reads CASSQGLAVTDTQYF. CDR3 nucleotide sequence: TGTGCCAGCAGCCAGGGACTAGCGGTCACAGATACGCAGTATTTT.

V usage is TRBV5-1 and J usage is TRBJ2-1, with a tentative D call TRBD2 (5 bases). There are 15 residues in the CDR3. Germline V gene data show CDR1 as SGHRS and CDR2 as YFSETQ. V was clipped by 4 bases and J by 7 bases, with 18 bases between them. CDR3 sequence reads: CASSLPGSFFNEQFF. CDR3 bases: TGCGCCAGCAGCCTGCCGGGAAGTTTTTTTAATGAGCAGTTCTTC. Based on the CDR3 plus reference TRBV5-1 and TRBJ2-1, the full variable domain is KAGVTQTPRYLIKTRGQQVTLSCSPISGHRSVSWYQQTPGQGLQFLFEYFSETQRNKGNFPGRFSGRQFSNSRSEMNVSTLELGDSALYLCASSLPGSFFNEQFFGPGTRLTVL.

The rearrangement links TRBV6-6 to TRBJ1-5; TRBD1 is a possible D gene (5 bases). Germline V gene lookup returns CDR1 MNHNY and CDR2 SVGAGI (reference sequence). There are 15 residues in the CDR3. The V and J ends lost 5 bases and 1 base respectively, with 12 bases between them. CDR3 coding DNA: TGTGCCAGCAGTGGACAAATAACCAGCAATCAGCCCCAGCATTTT. Translating it yields CASSGQITSNQPQHF.

The CDR3 spells CASRGGLAYEQYF. The DNA of the CDR3 is TGTGCCAGCAGAGGCGGACTAGCCTACGAGCAGTACTTC. The chain has TRBV6-5 and TRBJ2-7; the match to TRBD2 covers 7 bases. The CDR3 length is 13 residues. Germline loops: CDR1 MNHEY, CDR2 SVGAGI. V shed 6 bases, J shed 2 bases, and the junction held 4 bases outside the gene matches.

This rearrangement joins TRBV2 to TRBJ1-3, with a tentative D call TRBD1 (5 bases). V was cut by 4 bases and J by 0 bases, with 10 bases left in between. The CDR3 contains 15 residues. Germline V gene lookup returns CDR1 SNHLY and CDR2 FYNNEI. The DNA of the CDR3 is TGTGCCAGCAGTGTACAGGCCCGCTCTGGAAACACCATATATTTT. Translating it yields CASSVQARSGNTIYF. The entire variable domain, with the rest obtained from reference TRBV2 and TRBJ1-3, is as follows: EPEVTQTPSHQVTQMGQEVILRCVPISNHLYFYWYRQILGQKVEFLVSFYNNEISEKSEIFDDQFSVERPDGSNFTLKIRSTKLEDSAMYFCASSVQARSGNTIYFGEGSWLTVV.

V usage is TRBV30 and J usage is TRBJ2-3, with D possibly matching TRBD2 (5 bases). Trimming left V 0 bases short and J 3 bases short, with 13 bases between. Germline CDR1 and CDR2: GTSNPN and SVGIG (reference sequence). The CDR3 sequence is 15 residues long. The CDR3, as DNA: TGTGCCTGGAGTGTAAGCCCGGGGTCAACAGATACGCAGTATTTT. It is translated as CAWSVSPGSTDTQYF.

This chain uses TRBV11-2 with TRBJ2-7, with 9 bases fitting TRBD1. The germline V gene has CDR1 SGHAT and CDR2 FQNNGV. V dropped 1 base and J dropped 4; count of bases not matched to a gene: 8. The CDR3 spans 16 residues. DNA of the CDR3: TGTGCCAGCAGCTTAGGCGGGACAGGGATTCTGTACGAGCAGTACTTC. Protein sequence: CASSLGGTGILYEQYF.

The CDR3: CSATGQAGNYGYTF. CDR3 nucleotides: TGCAGCGCCACAGGACAGGCGGGAAACTATGGCTACACCTTC. This chain joins TRBV29-1 and TRBJ1-2; 7 bases match TRBD1. CDR1 is SQVTM, CDR2 ANQGSEA, per germline. V lost 7 bases and J lost 2; bases outside the gene matches: 10. CDR3 size: 14 residues.

The chain uses TRBV13 and TRBJ2-5, with D possibly matching TRBD2 (6 bases). V was pared by 3 bases and J by 5 bases, with 10 bases between. CDR1 and CDR2 from the germline V gene are PRHDT and FYEKMQ (reference sequence). This CDR3 comprises 13 residues. CDR3 loop: CASSFGGYETQYF. In DNA form, the CDR3 reads TGTGCCAGCAGCTTTGGGGGGTACGAGACCCAGTACTTC.